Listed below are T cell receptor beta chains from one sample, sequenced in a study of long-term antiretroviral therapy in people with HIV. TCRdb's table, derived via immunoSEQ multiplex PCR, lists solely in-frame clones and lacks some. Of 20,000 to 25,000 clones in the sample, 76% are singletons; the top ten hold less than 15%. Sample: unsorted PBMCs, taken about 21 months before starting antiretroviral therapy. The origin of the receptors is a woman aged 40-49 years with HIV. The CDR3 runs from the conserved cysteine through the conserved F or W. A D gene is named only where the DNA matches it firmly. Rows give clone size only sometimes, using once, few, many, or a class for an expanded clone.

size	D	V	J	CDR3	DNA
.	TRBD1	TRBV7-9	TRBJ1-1	CASSFGDSGTEAFF	TGTGCCAGCAGCTTCGGGGACAGCGGAACTGAAGCTTTCTTT
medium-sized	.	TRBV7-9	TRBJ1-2	CASSPNLGLYGYTF	TGTGCCAGCAGCCCTAACTTAGGACTCTATGGCTACACCTTC
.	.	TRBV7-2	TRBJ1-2	CASSPVTNYGYTF	TGTGCCAGCAGCCCCGTAACTAACTATGGCTACACCTTC
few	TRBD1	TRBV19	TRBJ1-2	CATGQGRSRGYTF	TGTGCCACCGGACAGGGTCGTTCTCGTGGCTACACCTTC
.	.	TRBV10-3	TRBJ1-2	CAISESPGVRGYTF	TGTGCCATCAGTGAGTCGCCGGGAGTAAGAGGCTACACCTTC
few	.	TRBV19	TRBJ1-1	CASTGLWGRGNTEAFF	TGTGCCAGTACCGGGTTGTGGGGGCGAGGGAACACTGAAGCTTTCTTT
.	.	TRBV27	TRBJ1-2	CASRSLGGYGYTF	TGTGCCAGCAGGTCCTTGGGGGGCTATGGCTACACCTTC
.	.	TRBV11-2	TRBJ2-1	CASSFEGLLGFF	TGTGCCAGCAGCTTCGAAGGCCTATTGGGGTTCTTC
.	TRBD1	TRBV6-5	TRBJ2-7	CASSYSTWDRSYEQYF	TGTGCCAGCAGTTACTCGACGTGGGACAGATCCTACGAGCAGTACTTC
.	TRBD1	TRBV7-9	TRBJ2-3	CASSLQGAYNTDTQYF	TGTGCCAGCAGCCTACAGGGGGCTTATAACACAGATACGCAGTATTTT
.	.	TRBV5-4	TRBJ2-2	CASSPTRYRANTGELFF	TGTGCCAGCAGCCCGACAAGATACCGAGCGAACACCGGGGAGCTGTTTTTT
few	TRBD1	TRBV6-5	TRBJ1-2	CASSHGDRGHGYTF	TGTGCCAGCAGTCACGGGGACAGGGGGCATGGCTACACCTTC
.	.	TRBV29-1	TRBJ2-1	CSVQGQPPGLGGFGSYNEQFF	TGCAGCGTACAGGGACAGCCACCGGGACTAGGGGGTTTCGGCTCCTACAATGAGCAGTTCTTC